The 5 T cell receptor beta chains below all came from one sample that was sequenced in a study of T cell responses to AZD1222 COVID-19 vaccine (TCRdb year 2021). Receptors were amplified or captured by the immunoSEQ multiplex PCR assay. This is the immuneACCESS table as TCRdb keeps it, with only in-frame sequences that have V and J called. A part of the clones is gone; compared with another copy, unresolved V genes explain less than half, and the rest is unexplained. The sample has roughly 67,000 clones on record, 88% of them singletons. Under 8.5% of the sample lies in the top ten. What this sample's time point label stands for: baseline before first vaccination. This material consisted of peripheral blood, taken on day 0 of AZD1222 vaccination. The receptors originated from an adult in good health.

The chain is built from TRBV7-2 and TRBJ1-6; D not certain. V was cut by 1 base and J by 10 bases, with 17 bases left in between. The CDR3 is made up of 16 amino acids. The germline gives CDR1 SGHTA, CDR2 FQGNSA. The CDR3 loop is CASSLEVLELESPLHF. CDR3 bases: TGTGCCAGCAGCTTAGAGGTCTTGGAGTTGGAATCACCCCTCCACTTT.

The CDR3 spells CASSVSGNEQYF. CDR3 sequence (DNA): TGTGCCAGCAGTGTGTCAGGGAACGAGCAGTACTTC. The chain is built from TRBV25-1 and TRBJ2-7, with D maybe TRBD1 (5 bases). The CDR3 is 12 amino acids. V gave up 4 bases and J gave up 5 bases, with 9 bases separating them. The V gene's germline CDR1 is MGHDK and CDR2 SYGVNS.

V gene TRBV6-2 or TRBV6-3 combines with J gene TRBJ2-1, with a possible D match to TRBD2 (5 bases). Between the trimmed V and J ends, which lost 2 bases and 5 bases, there was a span of 13 bases. Germline CDR1 and CDR2: MNHEY and SVGEGT. The CDR3 covers 15 residues. As DNA, the CDR3 is TGTGCCAGCAGTTACGAGGCGGGTCGGGACAATGAGCAGTTCTTC. Amino acids: CASSYEAGRDNEQFF.

The chain recombines TRBV7-9 with TRBJ2-7; D call uncertain. The CDR3 sequence is 16 residues long. CDR1 and CDR2 (germline): SEHNR, FQNEAQ (reference sequence). Trimming left V 5 bases short and J 0 bases short, with 17 bases between. CDR3 region: CASSPSPAAPSYEQYF. CDR3 in DNA: TGTGCCAGCAGCCCAAGCCCGGCAGCACCCTCCTACGAGCAGTACTTC.

This chain connects TRBV27 to TRBJ1-1, with 8 bases lining up with TRBD1. Germline V gene lookup returns CDR1 MNHEY and CDR2 SMNVEV (reference sequence). The V and J ends lost 3 bases and 1 base, in that order; junction bases with no gene match: 4. This CDR3 has 15 residues. CDR3 nucleotides: TGTGCCAGCAGTTTTGCAGGGGGCAGGAACACTGAAGCTTTCTTT. It is translated as CASSFAGGRNTEAFF.